This TCR beta chain was sequenced during a study of blood T cell repertoires in COVID-19. Generated by immunoSEQ multiplex PCR, the TCRdb table keeps only in-frame clones and is missing some. This sample has 170,000 or so clones, with roughly 84% found just once. Germline loops: CDR1 MDHEN, CDR2 SYDVKM. The CDR3 contains 16 residues. V shed 7 bases and J 7 bases; nucleotides not matched to a gene: 13. This TCR was sampled from a woman aged 55-69 years with acute or convalescent COVID-19. What was sequenced was peripheral blood. This chain links TRBV28 with TRBJ1-4; 9 bases are a match to TRBD1. CDR3: CASKSPGTGQREKLFF. The CDR3, as DNA: TGTGCCAGCAAAAGCCCCGGGACAGGGCAGCGTGAAAAACTGTTTTTT.